The clone carrying this TCR beta chain was seen more than once but under ten times. Its antigen is not identified. This sample is drawn from a study of neurological immune-mediated disorders. The study's findings and limits: The highest TCR clonal expansion occurred in HTLV-1-associated myelopathy; multiple sclerosis fell below healthy controls. Private repertoires in all groups were suggested by the finding that expanded clones across subjects shared no CDR3 amino acid sequences.

Time point indicated: longitudinal time-point 2. The study built unsorted libraries from 2 million PBMCs kept at -80 C. The authors made cDNA by 5'RACE with 10-nucleotide random UMIs. TCRdb analysed the 5' RACE reads with MiXCR anew, one entry per CDR3 protein. The sample has approximately 85,000 distinct CDR3 sequences; 13% are singletons. Per the germline V gene, CDR1 is SGHTA and CDR2 is FQGTGA. The CDR3 loop spans 17 amino acids. The V end lost 1 base, the J end lost 5 bases, and 18 bases lay between the germline ends. Sequenced material: PBMCs. The gene calls are TRBV7-3 and TRBJ2-1, with D possibly matching TRBD2 (6 bases). The TCR was taken from a female donor with HTLV-1-associated myelopathy (HAM/TSP). The CDR3 nucleotides are TGTGCCAGCAGCTTAAATGGCGGGGCAGGCCTAAACAATGAGCAGTTCTTC. The encoded protein is CASSLNGGAGLNNEQFF. The full variable domain, rest sourced from reference TRBV7-3 and TRBJ2-1, is GAGVSQTPSNKVTEKGKYVELRCDPISGHTALYWYRQSLGQGPEFLIYFQGTGAADDSGLPNDRFFAVRPEGSVSTLKIQRTERGDSAVYLCASSLNGGAGLNNEQFFGPGTRLTVL.